Included here is one T cell receptor beta chain sequence, with context. Sequencing was performed with immunoSEQ multiplex PCR; in TCRdb, only in-frame clones are kept and a portion is missing. The sample has approximately 230,000 clones, about 88% seen once. These data come from a study of blood T cell repertoires in COVID-19. Trimming took 6 bases from V and 7 from J, leaving 14 bases between them. The germline V gene encodes CDR1 SGHRS and CDR2 YFSETQ. The CDR3 spans 13 residues. V usage is TRBV5-1 and J usage is TRBJ2-4; tentative D call: TRBD2 (5 bases). The source of this sequence is a woman between 40 and 55 years old who had recovered from COVID-19. The material sequenced was peripheral blood. The CDR3 nucleotides read TGCGCCAGCACCCTACCGGGATCCAACATTCAGTACTTC. The encoded protein is CASTLPGSNIQYF.